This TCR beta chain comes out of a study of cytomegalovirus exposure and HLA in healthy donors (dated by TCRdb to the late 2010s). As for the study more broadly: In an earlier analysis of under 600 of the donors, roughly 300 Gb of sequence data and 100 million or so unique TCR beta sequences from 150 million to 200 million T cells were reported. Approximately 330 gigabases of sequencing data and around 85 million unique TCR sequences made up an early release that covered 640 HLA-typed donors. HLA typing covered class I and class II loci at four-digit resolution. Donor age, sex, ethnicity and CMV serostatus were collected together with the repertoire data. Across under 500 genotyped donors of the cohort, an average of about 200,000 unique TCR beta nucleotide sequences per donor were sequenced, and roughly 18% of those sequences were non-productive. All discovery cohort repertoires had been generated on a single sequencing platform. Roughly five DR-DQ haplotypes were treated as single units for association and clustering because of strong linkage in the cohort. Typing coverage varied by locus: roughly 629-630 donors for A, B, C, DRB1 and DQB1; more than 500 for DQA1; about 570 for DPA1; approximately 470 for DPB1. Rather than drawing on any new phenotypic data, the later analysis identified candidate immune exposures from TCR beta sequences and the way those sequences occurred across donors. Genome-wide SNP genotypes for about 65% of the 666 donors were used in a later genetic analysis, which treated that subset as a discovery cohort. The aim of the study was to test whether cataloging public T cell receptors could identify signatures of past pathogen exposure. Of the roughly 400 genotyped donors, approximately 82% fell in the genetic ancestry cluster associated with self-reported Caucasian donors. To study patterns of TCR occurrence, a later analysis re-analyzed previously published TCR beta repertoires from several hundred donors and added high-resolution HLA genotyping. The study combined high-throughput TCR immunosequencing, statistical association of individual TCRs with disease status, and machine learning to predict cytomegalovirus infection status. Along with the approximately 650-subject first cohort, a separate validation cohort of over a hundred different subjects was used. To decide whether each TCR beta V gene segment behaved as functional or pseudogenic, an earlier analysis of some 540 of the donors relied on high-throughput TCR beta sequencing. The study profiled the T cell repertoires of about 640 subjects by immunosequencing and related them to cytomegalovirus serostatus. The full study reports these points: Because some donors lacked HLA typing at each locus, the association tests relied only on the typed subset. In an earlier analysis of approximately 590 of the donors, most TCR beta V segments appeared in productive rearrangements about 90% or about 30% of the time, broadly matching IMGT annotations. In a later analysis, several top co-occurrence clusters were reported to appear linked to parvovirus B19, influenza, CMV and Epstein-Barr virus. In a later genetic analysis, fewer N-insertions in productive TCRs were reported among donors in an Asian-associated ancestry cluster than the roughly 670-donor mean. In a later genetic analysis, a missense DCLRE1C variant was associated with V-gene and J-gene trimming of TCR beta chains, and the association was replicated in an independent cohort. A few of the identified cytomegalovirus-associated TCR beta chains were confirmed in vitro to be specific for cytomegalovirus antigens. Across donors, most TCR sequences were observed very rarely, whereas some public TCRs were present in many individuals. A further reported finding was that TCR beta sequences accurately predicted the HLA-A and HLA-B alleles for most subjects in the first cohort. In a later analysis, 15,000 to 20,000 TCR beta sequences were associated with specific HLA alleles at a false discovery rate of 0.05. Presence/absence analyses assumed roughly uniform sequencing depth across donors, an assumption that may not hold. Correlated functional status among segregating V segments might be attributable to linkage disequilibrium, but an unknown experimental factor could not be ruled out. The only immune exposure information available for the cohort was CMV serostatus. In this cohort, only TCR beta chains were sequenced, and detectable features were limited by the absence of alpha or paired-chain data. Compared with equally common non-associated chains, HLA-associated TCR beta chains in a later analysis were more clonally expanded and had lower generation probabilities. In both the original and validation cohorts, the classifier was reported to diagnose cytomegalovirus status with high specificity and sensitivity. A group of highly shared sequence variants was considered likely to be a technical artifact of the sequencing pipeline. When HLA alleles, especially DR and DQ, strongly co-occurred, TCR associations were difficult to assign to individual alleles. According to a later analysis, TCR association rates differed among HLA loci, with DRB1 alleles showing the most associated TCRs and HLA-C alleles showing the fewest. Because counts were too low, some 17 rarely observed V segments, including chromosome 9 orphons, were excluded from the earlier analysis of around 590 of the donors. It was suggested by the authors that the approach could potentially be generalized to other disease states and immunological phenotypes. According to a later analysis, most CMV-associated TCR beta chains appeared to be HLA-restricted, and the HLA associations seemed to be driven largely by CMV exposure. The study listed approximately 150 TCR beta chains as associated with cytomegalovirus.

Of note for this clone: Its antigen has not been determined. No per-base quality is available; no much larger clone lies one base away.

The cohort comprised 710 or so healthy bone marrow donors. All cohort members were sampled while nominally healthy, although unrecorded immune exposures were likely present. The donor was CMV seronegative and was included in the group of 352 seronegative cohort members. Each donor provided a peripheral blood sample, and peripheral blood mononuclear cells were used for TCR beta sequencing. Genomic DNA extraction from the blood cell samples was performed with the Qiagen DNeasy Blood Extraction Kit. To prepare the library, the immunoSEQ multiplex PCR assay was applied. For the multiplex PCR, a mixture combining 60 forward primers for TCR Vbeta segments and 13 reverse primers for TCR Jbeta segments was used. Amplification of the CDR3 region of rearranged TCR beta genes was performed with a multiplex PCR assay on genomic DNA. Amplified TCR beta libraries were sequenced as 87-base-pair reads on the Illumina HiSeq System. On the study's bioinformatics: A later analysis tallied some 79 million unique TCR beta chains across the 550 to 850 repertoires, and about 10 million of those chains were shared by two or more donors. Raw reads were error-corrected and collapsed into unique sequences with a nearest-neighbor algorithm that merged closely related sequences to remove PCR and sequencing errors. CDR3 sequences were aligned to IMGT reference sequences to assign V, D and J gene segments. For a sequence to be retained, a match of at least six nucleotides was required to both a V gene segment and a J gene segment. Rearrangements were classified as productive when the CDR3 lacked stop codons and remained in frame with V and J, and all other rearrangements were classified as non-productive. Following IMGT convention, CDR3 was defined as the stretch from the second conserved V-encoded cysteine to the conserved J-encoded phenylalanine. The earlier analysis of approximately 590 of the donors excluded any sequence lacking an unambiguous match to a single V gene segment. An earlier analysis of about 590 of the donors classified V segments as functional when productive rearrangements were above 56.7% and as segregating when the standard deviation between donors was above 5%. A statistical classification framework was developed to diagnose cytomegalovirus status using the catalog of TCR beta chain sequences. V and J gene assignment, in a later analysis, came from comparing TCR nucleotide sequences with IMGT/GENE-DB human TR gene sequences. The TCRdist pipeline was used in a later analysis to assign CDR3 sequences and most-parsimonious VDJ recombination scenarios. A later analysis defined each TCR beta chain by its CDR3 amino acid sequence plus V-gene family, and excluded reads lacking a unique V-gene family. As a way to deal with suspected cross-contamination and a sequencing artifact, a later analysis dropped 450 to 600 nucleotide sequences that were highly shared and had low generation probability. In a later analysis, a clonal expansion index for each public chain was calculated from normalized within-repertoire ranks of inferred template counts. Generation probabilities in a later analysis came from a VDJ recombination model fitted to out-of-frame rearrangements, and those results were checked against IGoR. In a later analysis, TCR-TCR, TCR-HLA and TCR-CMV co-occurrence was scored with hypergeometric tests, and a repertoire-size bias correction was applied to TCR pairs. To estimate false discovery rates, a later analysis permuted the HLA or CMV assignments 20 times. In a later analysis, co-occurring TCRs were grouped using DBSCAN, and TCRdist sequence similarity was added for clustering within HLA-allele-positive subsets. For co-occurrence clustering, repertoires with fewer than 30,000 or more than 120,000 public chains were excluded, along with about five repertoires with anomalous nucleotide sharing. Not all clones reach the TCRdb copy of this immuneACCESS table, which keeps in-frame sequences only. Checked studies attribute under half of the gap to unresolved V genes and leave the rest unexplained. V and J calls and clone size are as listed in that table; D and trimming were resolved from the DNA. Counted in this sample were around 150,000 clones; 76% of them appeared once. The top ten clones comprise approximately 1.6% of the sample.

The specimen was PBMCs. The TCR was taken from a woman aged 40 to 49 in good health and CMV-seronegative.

The DNA sequence reads TGTGCCAGCAAAACGACAGGACCCTGGCAGCCCCAGCATTTT. The translation is CASKTTGPWQPQHF. This chain joins TRBV28 to TRBJ1-5, and possibly TRBD1, on 6 matching bases. The germline ends are 17 bases apart after V is trimmed by 7 bases and J by 7 bases. There are 14 amino acids in the CDR3, from cysteine to phenylalanine inclusive. The DNA shown is the 42-base CDR3, in frame from base 1. The germline V gene provides CDR1 MDHEN and CDR2 SYDVKM.